This T cell receptor (beta chain) stems from a study of PD-1 blockade in classical Hodgkin lymphoma. In the study overall: With a 2-week interval, patients received intravenous nivolumab at 3 mg/kg.

Looked up from germline, CDR1 is SGHRS and CDR2 is YFSETQ. Trimming took off 5 bases at V and 8 bases at J, with 19 bases between the two ends. This CDR3 comprises 15 residues. Clones were read by immunoSEQ multiplex PCR, and TCRdb kept only the in-frame ones, dropping some. The sample consists of roughly 20,000 clones, 86% of them appearing once. Comments on this clone: What it binds is not known.

Points from the study as a whole: CD8+ TCR diversity did not rise significantly by C4D1, unlike CD4+.

Each patient's relapse followed autologous stem cell transplantation, and brentuximab vedotin exposure varied. The source was peripheral blood mononuclear cells (PBMCs), collected before the second cycle of nivolumab. The chain carries TRBV5-1 and TRBJ1-4; no definite D call. This TCR derives from a human donor with classical Hodgkin lymphoma. This CDR3 is CASRDQPGGEEKLFF. In DNA, the CDR3 is TGCGCCAGCAGAGATCAGCCGGGAGGTGAGGAAAAACTGTTTTTT.